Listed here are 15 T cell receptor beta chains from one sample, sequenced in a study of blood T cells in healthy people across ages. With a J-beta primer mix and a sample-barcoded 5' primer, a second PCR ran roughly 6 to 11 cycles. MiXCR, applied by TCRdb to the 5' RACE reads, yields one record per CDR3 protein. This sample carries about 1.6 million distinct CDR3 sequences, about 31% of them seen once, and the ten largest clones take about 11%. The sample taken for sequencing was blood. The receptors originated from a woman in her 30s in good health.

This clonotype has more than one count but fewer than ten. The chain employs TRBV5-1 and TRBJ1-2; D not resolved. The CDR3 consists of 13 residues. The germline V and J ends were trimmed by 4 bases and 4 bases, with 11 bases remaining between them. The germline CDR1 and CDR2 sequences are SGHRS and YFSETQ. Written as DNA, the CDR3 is TGCGCCAGCAGCCAAGACGCGTTCTATGGCTACACCTTC. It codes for CASSQDAFYGYTF.

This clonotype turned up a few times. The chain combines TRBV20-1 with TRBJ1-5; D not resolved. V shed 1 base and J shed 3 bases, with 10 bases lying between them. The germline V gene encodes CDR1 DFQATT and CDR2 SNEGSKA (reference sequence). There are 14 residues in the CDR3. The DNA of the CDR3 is TGCAGTGCTAGAGTTCACGGCCTCAATCAGCCCCAGCATTTT. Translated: CSARVHGLNQPQHF.

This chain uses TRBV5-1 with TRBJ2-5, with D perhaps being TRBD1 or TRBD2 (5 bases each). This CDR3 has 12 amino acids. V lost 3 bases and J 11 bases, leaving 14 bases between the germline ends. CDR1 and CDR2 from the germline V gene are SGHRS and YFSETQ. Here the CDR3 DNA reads TGCGCCAGCAGCTGGGGGTATAGAGAGCAGTACTTC. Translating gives CASSWGYREQYF.

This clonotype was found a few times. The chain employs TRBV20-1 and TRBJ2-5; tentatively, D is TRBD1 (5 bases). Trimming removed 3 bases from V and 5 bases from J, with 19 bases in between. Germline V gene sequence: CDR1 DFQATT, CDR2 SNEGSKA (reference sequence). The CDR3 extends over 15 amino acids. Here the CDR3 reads CSARSPGGAGETQYF. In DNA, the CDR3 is TGCAGTGCTAGGTCCCCCGGTGGGGCTGGGGAGACCCAGTACTTC.

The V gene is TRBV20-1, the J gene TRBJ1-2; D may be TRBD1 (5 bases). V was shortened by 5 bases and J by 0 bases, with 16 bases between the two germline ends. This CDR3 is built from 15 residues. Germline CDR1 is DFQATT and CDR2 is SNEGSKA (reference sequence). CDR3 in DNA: TGCAGTGCTGTACTTCCGGGGCACGCTAACTATGGCTACACCTTC. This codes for CSAVLPGHANYGYTF.

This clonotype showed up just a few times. CDR3 residues: CASSHGTSGSNEQYF. CDR3 DNA sequence: TGTGCCAGCAGTCACGGGACTAGCGGGAGCAACGAGCAGTACTTC. V gene TRBV27 combines with J gene TRBJ2-7, with TRBD2 matching 14 bases. This CDR3 contains 15 residues. J lost 5 bases, V lost 5 bases, and 5 bases had no gene match. Germline CDR1 MNHEY, CDR2 SMNVEV (reference sequence).

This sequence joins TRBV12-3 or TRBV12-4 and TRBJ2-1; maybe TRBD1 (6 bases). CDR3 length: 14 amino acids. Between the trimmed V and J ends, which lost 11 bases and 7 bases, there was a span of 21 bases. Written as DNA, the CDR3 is TGTGCCGGCACCTGGGAAGGGGGATGGAATGAGCAGTTCTTC. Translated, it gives CAGTWEGGWNEQFF.

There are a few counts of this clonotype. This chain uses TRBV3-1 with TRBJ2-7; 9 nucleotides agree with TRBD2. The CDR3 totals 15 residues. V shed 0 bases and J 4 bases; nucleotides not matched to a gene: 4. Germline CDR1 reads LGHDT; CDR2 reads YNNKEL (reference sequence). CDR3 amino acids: CASSQESSGTYEQYF. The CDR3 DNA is TGTGCCAGCAGCCAAGAGTCTAGCGGGACGTACGAGCAGTACTTC.

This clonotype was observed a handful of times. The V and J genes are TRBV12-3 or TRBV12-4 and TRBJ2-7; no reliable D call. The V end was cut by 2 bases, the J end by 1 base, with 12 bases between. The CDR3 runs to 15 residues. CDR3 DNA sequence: TGTGCCAGCAGTTTAATGGGCAGGCGTTCCTACGAGCAGTACTTC. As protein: CASSLMGRRSYEQYF.

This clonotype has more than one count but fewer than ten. The CDR3 DNA is TGTGCCAGCAGCTCGGGAACAGGGGTGTACAATGAGCAGTTCTTC. Translating it yields CASSSGTGVYNEQFF. The chain links TRBV9 to TRBJ2-1; 7 bases align to TRBD1. CDR1 is SGDLS, CDR2 YYNGEE, per germline. The junction had 8 bases not matched to a gene; V was cut back by 4 bases and J by 4 bases. The CDR3 consists of 15 residues.

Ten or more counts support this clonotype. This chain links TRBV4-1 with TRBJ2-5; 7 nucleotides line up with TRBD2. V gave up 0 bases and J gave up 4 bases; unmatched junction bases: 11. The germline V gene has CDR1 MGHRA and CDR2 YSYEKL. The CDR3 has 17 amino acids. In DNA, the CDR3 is TGCGCCAGCAGCCAAGATATCTGGCGGGAGAGAGGAGAGACCCAGTACTTC. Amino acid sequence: CASSQDIWRERGETQYF.

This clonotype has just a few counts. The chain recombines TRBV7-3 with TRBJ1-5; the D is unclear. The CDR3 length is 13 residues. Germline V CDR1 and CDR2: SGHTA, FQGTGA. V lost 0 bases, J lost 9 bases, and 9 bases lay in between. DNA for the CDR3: TGTGCCAGCAGCTTAACTCAGACACCGCCCCAGCATTTT. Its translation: CASSLTQTPPQHF.

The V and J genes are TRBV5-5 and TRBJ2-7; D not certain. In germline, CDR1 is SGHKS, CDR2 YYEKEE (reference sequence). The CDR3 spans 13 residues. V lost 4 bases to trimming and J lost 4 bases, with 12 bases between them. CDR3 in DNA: TGTGCCAGCAGCCTACCAAGGGTGTACGAGCAGTACTTC. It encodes CASSLPRVYEQYF.

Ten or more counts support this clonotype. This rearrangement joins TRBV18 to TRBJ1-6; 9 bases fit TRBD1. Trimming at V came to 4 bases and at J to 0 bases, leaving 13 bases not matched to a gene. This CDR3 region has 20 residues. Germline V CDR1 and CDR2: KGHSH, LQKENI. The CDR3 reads CASSLSGTGSPSSYNSPLHF. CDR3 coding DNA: TGTGCCAGCTCACTTTCCGGGACAGGGTCGCCGAGCTCCTATAATTCACCCCTCCACTTT.

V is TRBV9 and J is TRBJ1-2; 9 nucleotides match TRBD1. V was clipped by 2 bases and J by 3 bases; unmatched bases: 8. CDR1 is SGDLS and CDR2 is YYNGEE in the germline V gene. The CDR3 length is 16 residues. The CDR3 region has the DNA TGTGCCAGCAGCGTTGGACAGGGGACGGCTTACTATGGCTACACCTTC. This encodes CASSVGQGTAYYGYTF. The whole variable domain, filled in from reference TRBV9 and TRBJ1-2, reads DSGVTQTPKHLITATGQRVTLRCSPRSGDLSVYWYQQSLDQGLQFLIQYYNGEERAKGNILERFSAQQFPDLHSELNLSSLELGDSALYFCASSVGQGTAYYGYTFGSGTRLTVV.